The following is a TCR beta chain sequence with its context. Its target is unknown. CD45RO negativity and positive selection for CCR7 defined naive CD8 cells, a population that excluded terminally differentiated effector memory CD45RA+ cells. The data originate from a study of shared clonotypes between healthy human individuals. Sequenced by immunoSEQ multiplex PCR; TCRdb stores in-frame clones only, minus some. The data contain roughly 2 million clones, about 94% of them singletons. V gave up 7 bases and J gave up 6 bases, with 16 bases separating them. Germline-derived CDR1 and CDR2 are WNHNN and SYGVQD (reference sequence). The length of the CDR3 is 14 residues. Study conclusions and caveats: Sequencing depth was a factor that was expected to affect clonotype sharing among donors.

What was sequenced was naive CD8+ T cells sorted from blood. This TCR came from a young man in good health. This sequence joins TRBV10-1 and TRBJ2-1, with D maybe TRBD1 (6 bases). Here the CDR3 reads CASILGAGGNEQFF. In DNA, the CDR3 is TGCGCCAGCATCCTGGGGGCTGGGGGCAATGAGCAGTTCTTC.